The T cell receptor (beta chain) described here comes from a study of cytomegalovirus exposure and HLA in healthy donors. Overall study results and limits: Some TCR beta chains (164 of them) were listed as cytomegalovirus-associated. Rare TCR sequences predominated, though certain public TCRs were found in many donors. After further analysis at a later stage, 16,951 TCR beta sequences were associated with HLA alleles at 0.05 false discovery rate.

The PCR ran on 60 Vbeta and 13 Jbeta primers. Authors' analysis steps: Later, an analysis found around 80 million unique TCR beta chains, and about 10 million of these were shared. Sequencing used immunoSEQ multiplex PCR; TCRdb keeps in-frame clones, though not all of them. V and J calls and clone size are as listed in that table; D and trimming were resolved from the DNA. The sample yields about 160,000 clones, about 75% seen once. J gave up 5 bases and V 7 bases, and 17 bases lay outside the gene matches. CDR3 length: 17 residues. Germline assignment: CDR1 SGHDT and CDR2 YYEEEE. In this sample, this clone turned up once. Antigen: not known.

V and J are TRBV5-6 and TRBJ1-2; 10 nucleotides match TRBD1. Sequencing was done on a sample of PBMCs. The sequence was obtained from a man aged 18 to 29 in good health and CMV-seropositive. CDR3 nucleotides: TGTGCCAGCGGCCTCTTGACAGGGGGCGAAGTAAGGTATGGCTACACCTTC. It encodes CASGLLTGGEVRYGYTF. Together with reference TRBV5-6 and TRBJ1-2, the CDR3 gives the full variable domain: DAGVTQSPTHLIKTRGQQVTLRCSPKSGHDTVSWYQQALGQGPQFIFQYYEEEERQRGNFPDRFSGHQFPNYSSELNVNALLLGDSALYLCASGLLTGGEVRYGYTFGSGTRLTVV.